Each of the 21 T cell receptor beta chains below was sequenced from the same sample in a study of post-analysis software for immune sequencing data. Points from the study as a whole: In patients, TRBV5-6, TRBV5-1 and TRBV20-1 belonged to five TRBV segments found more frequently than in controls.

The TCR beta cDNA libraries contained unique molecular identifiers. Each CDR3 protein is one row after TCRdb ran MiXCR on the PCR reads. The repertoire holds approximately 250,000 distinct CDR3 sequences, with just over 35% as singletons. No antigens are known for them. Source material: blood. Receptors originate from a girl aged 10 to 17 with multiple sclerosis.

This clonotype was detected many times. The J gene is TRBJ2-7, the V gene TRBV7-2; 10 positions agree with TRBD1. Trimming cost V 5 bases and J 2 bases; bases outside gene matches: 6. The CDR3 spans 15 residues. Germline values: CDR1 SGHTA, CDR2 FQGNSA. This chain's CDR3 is CASSLRTGGAYEQYF. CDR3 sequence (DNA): TGTGCCAGCAGCCTGAGGACAGGGGGGGCCTACGAGCAGTACTTC.

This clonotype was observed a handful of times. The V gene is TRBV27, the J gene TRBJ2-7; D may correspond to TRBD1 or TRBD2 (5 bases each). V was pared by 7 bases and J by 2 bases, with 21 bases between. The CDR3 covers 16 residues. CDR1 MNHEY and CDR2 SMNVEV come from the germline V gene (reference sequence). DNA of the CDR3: TGTGCCAGCATTAACATAAAGGGCTTGGGGGCCTACGAGCAGTACTTC. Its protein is CASINIKGLGAYEQYF.

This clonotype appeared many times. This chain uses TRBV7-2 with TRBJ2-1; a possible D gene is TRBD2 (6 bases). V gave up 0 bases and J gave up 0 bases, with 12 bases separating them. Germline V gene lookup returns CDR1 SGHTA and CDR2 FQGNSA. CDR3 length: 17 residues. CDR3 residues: CASSLASSGSSYNEQFF. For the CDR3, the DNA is TGTGCCAGCAGCTTAGCAAGTAGCGGTAGCTCCTACAATGAGCAGTTCTTC. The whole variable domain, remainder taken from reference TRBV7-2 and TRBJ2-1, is GAGVSQSPSNKVTEKGKDVELRCDPISGHTALYWYRQSLGQGLEFLIYFQGNSAPDKSGLPSDRFSAERTGGSVSTLTIQRTQQEDSAVYLCASSLASSGSSYNEQFFGPGTRLTVL.

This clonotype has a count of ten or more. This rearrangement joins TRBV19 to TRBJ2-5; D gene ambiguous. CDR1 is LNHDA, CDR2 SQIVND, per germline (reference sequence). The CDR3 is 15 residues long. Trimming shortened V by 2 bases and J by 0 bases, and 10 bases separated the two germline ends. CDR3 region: CASSIKTEYQETQYF. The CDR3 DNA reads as TGTGCCAGTAGTATAAAGACGGAATACCAAGAGACCCAGTACTTC.

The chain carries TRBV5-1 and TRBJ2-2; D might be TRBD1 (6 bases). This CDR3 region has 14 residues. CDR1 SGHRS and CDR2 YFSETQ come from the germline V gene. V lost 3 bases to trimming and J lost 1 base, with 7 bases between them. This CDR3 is CASSWGQNTGELFF. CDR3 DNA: TGCGCCAGCAGCTGGGGACAGAACACCGGGGAGCTGTTTTTT. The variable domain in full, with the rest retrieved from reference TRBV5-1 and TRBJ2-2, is KAGVTQTPRYLIKTRGQQVTLSCSPISGHRSVSWYQQTPGQGLQFLFEYFSETQRNKGNFPGRFSGRQFSNSRSEMNVSTLELGDSALYLCASSWGQNTGELFFGEGSRLTVL.

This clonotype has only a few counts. DNA of the CDR3: TGTGCCAGCAGTGCAGACGGCAGGATGAACACTGAAGCTTTCTTT. Amino acids: CASSADGRMNTEAFF. The chain joins TRBV2 to TRBJ1-1, with no clear D. This CDR3 is 15 amino acids long. Germline V CDR1 and CDR2: SNHLY, FYNNEI. The ends were cut back, 4 bases at V and 0 bases at J, with 12 bases in the middle.

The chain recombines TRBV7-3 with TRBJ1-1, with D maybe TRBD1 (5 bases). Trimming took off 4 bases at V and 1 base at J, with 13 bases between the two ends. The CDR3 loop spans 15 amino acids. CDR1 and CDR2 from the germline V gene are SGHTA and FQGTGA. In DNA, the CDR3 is TGTGCCAGCAGCTCAATCGGTGGGGCGAACACTGAAGCTTTCTTT. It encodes CASSSIGGANTEAFF.

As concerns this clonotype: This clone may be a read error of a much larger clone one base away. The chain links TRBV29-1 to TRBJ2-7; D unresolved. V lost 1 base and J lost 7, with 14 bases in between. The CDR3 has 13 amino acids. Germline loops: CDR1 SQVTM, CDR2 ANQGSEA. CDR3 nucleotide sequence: TGCAGCGTTGAAGGTTTCGGAAAGAATGAGCAGTACTTC. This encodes CSVEGFGKNEQYF.

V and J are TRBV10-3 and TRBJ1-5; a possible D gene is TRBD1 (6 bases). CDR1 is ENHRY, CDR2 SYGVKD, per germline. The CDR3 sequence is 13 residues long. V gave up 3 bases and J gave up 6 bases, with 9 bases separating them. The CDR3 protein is CAISDSRGQPQHF. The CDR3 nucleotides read TGTGCCATCAGTGATAGCAGGGGTCAGCCCCAGCATTTT.

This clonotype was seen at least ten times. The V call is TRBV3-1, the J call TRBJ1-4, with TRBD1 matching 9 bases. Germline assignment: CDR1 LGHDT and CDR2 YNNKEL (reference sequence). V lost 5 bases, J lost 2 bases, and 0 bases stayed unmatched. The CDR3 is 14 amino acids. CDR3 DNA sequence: TGTGCCAGCAGCACAGGGGGCACTAATGAAAAACTGTTTTTT. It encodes CASSTGGTNEKLFF.

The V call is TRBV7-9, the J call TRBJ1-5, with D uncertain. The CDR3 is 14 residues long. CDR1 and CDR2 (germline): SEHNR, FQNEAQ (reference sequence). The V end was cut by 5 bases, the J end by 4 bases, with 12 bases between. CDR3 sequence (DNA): TGTGCCAGCAGCGAAGGGTCGGGAAATCAGCCCCAGCATTTT. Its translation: CASSEGSGNQPQHF.

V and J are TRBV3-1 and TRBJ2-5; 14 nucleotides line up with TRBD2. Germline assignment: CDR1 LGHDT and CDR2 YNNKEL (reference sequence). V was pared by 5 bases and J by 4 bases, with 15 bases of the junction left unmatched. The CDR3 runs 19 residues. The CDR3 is CASSFRLAGGPGGGETQYF. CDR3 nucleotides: TGTGCCAGCAGCTTTAGACTAGCGGGAGGGCCCGGGGGGGGAGAGACCCAGTACTTC.

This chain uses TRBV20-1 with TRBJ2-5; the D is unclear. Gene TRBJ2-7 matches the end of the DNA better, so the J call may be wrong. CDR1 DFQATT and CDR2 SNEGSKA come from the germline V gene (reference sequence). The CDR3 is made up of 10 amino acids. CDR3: CSARDNEQYF. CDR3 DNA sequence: TGCAGTGCTAGAGATAACGAGCAGTACTTC.

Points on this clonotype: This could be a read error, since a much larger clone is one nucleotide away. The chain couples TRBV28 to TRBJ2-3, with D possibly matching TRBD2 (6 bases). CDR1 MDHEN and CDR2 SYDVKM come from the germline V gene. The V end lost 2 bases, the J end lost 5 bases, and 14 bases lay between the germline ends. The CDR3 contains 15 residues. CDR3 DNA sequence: TGTGCCAGCAGTTTAATTAGCGGTCGGGGAGATACGCAGTATTTT. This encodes CASSLISGRGDTQYF.

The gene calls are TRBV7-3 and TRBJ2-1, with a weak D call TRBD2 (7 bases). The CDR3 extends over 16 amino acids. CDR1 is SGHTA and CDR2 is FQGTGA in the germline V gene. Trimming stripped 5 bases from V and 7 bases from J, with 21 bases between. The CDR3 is CASSRRGGRERNEQFF. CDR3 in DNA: TGTGCCAGCAGCCGAAGGGGGGGGCGGGAAAGGAATGAGCAGTTCTTC.

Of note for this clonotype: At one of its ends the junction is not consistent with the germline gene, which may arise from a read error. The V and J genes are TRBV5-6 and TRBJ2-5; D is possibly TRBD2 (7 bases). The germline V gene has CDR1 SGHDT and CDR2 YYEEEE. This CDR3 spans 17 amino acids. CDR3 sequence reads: CASSLGGPSGGQETQYF. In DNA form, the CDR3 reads TGCGCCAGCAGCTTGGGGGGCCCTAGCGGTGGGCAAGAGACCCAGTACTTC.

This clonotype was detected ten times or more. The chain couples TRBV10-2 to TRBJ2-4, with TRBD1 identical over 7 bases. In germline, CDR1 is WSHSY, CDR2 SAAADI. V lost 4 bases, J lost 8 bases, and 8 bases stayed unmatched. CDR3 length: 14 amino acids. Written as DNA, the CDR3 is TGCGCCAGCAGTGCCTCCGGGACAGTCGACATTCAGTACTTC. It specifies CASSASGTVDIQYF.

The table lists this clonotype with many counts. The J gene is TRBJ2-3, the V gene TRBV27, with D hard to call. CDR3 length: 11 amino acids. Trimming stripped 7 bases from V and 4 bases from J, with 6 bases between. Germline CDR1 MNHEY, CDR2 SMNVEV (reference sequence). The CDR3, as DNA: TGTGCCAGCATGTCTCCAGATACGCAGTATTTT. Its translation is CASMSPDTQYF.

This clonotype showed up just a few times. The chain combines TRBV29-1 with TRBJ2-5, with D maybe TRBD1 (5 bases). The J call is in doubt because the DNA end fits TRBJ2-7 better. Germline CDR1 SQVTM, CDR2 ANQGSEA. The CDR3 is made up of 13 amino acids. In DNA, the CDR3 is TGCAGCGTTGAAGATACAGGAGTCTACGAGCAGTACTTC. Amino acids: CSVEDTGVYEQYF.

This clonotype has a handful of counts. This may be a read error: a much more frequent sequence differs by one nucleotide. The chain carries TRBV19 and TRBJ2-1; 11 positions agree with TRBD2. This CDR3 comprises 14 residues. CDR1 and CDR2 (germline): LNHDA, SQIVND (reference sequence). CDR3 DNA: TGTGCCGGTAGTATTGTAGCGGGAGGGGATGAGCAGTTCTTC. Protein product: CAGSIVAGGDEQFF.

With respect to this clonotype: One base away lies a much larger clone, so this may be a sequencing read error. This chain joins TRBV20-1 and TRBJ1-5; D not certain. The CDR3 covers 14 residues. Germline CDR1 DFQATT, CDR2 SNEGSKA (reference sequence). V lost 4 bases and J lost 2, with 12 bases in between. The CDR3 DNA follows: TGCAGTGCTATGCCACCCTATGGCAATCAGCCCCAGCATTTT. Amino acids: CSAMPPYGNQPQHF.